This note documents a single TCR beta chain sequence. What it binds is unknown. This specimen belongs to a study of identical twins. V was shortened by 6 bases and J by 2 bases, with 13 bases between the two germline ends. The CDR3 length is 14 residues. Germline V gene sequence: CDR1 MDHEN, CDR2 SYDVKM. Unique molecular identifiers were present on cDNA, and template switching added a universal primer site. A single record per CDR3 protein comes from TCRdb applying MiXCR to the 5' RACE reads. This table has roughly 700,000 distinct CDR3 sequences, about 9.4% appearing once. Study observations and caveats: Zero-insertion findings could be partly confounded by invariant cells (MAIT and iNKT cells). High-abundance cord blood beta clonotypes had fewer insertions; memory repertoires showed none.

This sample was also put to use in a study of yellow fever vaccine responses in identical twins.

The TCR comes from a woman aged 18-29 years in good health. What was sequenced was PBMCs. The chain links TRBV28 to TRBJ1-2, with D unresolved. The CDR3 protein is CASSWAGLNYGYTF. Here the CDR3 DNA reads TGTGCCAGCAGCTGGGCCGGGCTGAACTATGGCTACACCTTC.